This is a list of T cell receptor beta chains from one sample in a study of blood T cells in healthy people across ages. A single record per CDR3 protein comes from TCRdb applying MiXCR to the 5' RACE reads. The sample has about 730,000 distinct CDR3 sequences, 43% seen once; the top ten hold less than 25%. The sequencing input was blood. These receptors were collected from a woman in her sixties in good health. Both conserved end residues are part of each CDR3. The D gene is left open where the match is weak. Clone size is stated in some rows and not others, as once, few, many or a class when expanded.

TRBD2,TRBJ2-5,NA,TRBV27,TGTGCCAGCAGGAATTCTATAGCGGGAGGAGTCTATGAGCAGTACTTC,CASRNSIAGGVYEQYF
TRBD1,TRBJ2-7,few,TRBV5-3,TGTGCCAGACAGGACAGGACCTACGAGCAGTACTTC,CARQDRTYEQYF
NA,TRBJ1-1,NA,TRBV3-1,TGTGCCAGCAGCCAAGATGGGGATATGAACACTGAAGCTTTCTTT,CASSQDGDMNTEAFF
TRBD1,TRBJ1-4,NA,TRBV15,TGTGCCACCAGCAGAGATACAGGGGGCAATGAAAAACTGTTTTTT,CATSRDTGGNEKLFF
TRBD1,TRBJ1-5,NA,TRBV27,TGTGCCAGCAGTTTAGGGACCACCAGGGGGAATCAGCCCCAGCATTTT,CASSLGTTRGNQPQHF
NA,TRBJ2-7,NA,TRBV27,TGTGCCAGCACCGATGGGGGGCCTCGGAATGAGCAGTACTTC,CASTDGGPRNEQYF
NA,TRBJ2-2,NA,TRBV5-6,TGTGCCAGCAGCTTCGATCTCACCGGGGAGCTGTTTTTT,CASSFDLTGELFF
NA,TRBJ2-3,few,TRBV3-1,TGTGCCAGCAGCCAAGAGTCCCCCCAGTATTTT,CASSQESPQYF
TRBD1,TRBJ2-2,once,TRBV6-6,TGTGCCAGCAGTGCCGCAGGGGGCCAGTCCGGGGAGCTGTTTTTT,CASSAAGGQSGELFF
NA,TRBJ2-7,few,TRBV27,TGTGCCAGCAGTCCCAACACGGGACTCCACTCCTACGAGCAGTACTTC,CASSPNTGLHSYEQYF
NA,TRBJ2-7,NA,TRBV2,TGTGCCAGCGAGGGACTGAGCTACGAGCAGTACTTC,CASEGLSYEQYF
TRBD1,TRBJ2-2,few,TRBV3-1,TGTGCCAGCAGCGGGGACAGGGGGCCGAACACCGGGGAGCTGTTTTTT,CASSGDRGPNTGELFF
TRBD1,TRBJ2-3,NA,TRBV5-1,TGCGCCAGCAGCCTAGGACAGGGGCTCGGGGATACGCAGTATTTT,CASSLGQGLGDTQYF
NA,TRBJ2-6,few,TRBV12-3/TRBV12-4,TGTGCCAGCAGTTTATCTGGGAAGACCGGGGCCAACGTCCTGACTTTC,CASSLSGKTGANVLTF
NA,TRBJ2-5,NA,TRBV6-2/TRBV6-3,TGTGCCAGCAGGGGGATGGCGGAGACCCAGTACTTC,CASRGMAETQYF
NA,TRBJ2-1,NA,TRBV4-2,TGTGCCAGCAGCCAAGAGCTCGCGGCCCGTTACAATGAGCAGTTCTTC,CASSQELAARYNEQFF
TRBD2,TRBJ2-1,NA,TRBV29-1,TGCAGCGCCCGGACTAGCGGGGGGGACAATGAGCAGTTCTTC,CSARTSGGDNEQFF
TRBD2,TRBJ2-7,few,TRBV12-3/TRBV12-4,TGTGCCAGCAGTTGGGGGGGGATTTACGAGCAGTACTTC,CASSWGGIYEQYF
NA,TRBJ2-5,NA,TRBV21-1,TGTGCCAGCAGCAGCTTGGGAGTTGGGAATTGGGAGACCCAGTACTTC,CASSSLGVGNWETQYF
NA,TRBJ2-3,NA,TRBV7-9,TGTGCCAGCAGCTTAGAGACAGGTAGTATCAAAGATACGCAGTATTTT,CASSLETGSIKDTQYF
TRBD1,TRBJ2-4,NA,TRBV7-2,TGTGCCAGCAGCTTATTAGGGGGCGCCGGGGCTGGCAAAAACATTCAGTACTTC,CASSLLGGAGAGKNIQYF
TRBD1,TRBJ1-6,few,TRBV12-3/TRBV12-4,TGTGCCAGCACCCCGACAGGGAGTAATTCACCCCTCCACTTT,CASTPTGSNSPLHF
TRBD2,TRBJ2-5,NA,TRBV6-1,TGTGCCAGCAGGCTTCGGGGGGGAGAGACCCAGTACTTC,CASRLRGGETQYF
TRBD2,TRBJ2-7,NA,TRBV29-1,TGCAGCGTTGAACTAGCGGGAGTCTACAATGAGCAGTACTTC,CSVELAGVYNEQYF
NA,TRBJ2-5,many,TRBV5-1,TGCGCCAGCAGCTCCCAGGGGGGTGAGACCCAGTACTTC,CASSSQGGETQYF
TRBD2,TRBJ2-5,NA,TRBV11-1,TGTGCCAGCAGCCCCCTTGGCGGGAGAGATGGAGAGACCCAGTACTTC,CASSPLGGRDGETQYF
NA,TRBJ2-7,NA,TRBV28,TGTGCCAGCAGTTTATCCGAAATCAACTACGAGCAGTACTTC,CASSLSEINYEQYF